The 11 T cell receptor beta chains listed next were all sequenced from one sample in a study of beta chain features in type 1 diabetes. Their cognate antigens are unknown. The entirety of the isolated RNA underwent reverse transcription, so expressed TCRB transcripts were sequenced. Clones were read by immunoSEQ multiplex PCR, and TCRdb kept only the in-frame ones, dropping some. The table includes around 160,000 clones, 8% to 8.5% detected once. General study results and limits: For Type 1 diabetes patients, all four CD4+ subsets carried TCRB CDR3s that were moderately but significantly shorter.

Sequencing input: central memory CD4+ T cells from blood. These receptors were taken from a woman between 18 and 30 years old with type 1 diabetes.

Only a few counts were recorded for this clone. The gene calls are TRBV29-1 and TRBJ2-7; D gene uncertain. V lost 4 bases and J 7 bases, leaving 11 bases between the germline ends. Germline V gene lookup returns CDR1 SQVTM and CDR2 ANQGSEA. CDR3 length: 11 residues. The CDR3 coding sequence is TGCAGCGTTGGTAACCTACTTGAGCAGTACTTC. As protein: CSVGNLLEQYF.

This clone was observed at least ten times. The CDR3: CASSGDRGGTEAFF. DNA for the CDR3: TGTGCCAGCTCGGGGGACAGAGGGGGCACTGAAGCTTTCTTT. This chain connects TRBV18 to TRBJ1-1, with TRBD1 matching 7 bases. In germline, CDR1 is KGHSH, CDR2 LQKENI. The CDR3 is 14 residues long. With 6 bases clipped from V and 4 bases from J, the junction kept 8 bases outside the gene matches.

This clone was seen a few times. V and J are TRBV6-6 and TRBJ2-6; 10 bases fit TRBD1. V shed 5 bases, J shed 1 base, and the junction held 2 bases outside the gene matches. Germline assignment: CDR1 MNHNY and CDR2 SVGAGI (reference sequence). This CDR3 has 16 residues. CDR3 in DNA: TGTGCCAGCAGTGGACAGGGGGTTTCTGGGGCCAACGTCCTGACTTTC. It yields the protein CASSGQGVSGANVLTF.

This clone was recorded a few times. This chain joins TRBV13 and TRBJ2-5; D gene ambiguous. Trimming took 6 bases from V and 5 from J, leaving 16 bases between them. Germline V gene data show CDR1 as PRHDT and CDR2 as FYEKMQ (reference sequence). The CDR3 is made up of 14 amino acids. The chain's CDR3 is CASRISWASETQYF. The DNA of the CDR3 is TGTGCCAGCAGGATTAGTTGGGCGTCGGAGACCCAGTACTTC.

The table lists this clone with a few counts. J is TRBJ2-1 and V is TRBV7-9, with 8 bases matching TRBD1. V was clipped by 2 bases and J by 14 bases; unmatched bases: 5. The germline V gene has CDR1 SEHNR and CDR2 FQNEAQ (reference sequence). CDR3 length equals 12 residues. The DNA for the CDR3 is TGTGCCAGCAGCTTACCACAGGGGGTAGAGTTCTTC. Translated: CASSLPQGVEFF.

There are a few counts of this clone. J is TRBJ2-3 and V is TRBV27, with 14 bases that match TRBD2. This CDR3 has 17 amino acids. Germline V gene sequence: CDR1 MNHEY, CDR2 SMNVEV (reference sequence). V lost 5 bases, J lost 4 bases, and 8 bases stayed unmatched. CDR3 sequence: CASSPTGTSGRADTQYF. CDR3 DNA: TGTGCCAGCAGTCCTACTGGGACTAGCGGGAGAGCAGATACGCAGTATTTT.

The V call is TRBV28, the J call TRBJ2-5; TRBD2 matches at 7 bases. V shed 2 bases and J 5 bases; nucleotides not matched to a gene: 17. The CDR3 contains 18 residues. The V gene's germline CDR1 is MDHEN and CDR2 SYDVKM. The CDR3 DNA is TGTGCCAGCAGTTTAGCCCGTGGGTCAGCGGGGCTTAGGGAGACCCAGTACTTC. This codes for CASSLARGSAGLRETQYF.

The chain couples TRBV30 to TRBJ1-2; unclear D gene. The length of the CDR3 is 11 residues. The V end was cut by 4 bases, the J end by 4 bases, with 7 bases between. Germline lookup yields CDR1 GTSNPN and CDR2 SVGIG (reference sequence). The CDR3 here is CAWTRIYGYTF. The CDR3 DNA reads TGTGCCTGGACCCGTATCTATGGCTACACCTTC.

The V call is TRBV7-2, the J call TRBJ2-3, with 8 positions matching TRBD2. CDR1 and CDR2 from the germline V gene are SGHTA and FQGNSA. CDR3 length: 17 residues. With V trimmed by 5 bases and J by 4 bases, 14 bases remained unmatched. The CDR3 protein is CASSPRPGTSRADTQYF. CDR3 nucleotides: TGTGCCAGCAGCCCACGACCCGGGACTAGTAGGGCAGATACGCAGTATTTT. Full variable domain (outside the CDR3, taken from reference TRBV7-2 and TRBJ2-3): GAGVSQSPSNKVTEKGKDVELRCDPISGHTALYWYRQSLGQGLEFLIYFQGNSAPDKSGLPSDRFSAERTGGSVSTLTIQRTQQEDSAVYLCASSPRPGTSRADTQYFGPGTRLTVL.

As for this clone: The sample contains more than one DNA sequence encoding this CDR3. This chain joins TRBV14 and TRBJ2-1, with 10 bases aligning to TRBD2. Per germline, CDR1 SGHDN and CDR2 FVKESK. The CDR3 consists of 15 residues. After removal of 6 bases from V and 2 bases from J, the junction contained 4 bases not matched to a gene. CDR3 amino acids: CASSPLAGPYNEQFF. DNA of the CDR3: TGTGCCAGCAGTCCACTAGCGGGGCCCTACAATGAGCAGTTCTTC.

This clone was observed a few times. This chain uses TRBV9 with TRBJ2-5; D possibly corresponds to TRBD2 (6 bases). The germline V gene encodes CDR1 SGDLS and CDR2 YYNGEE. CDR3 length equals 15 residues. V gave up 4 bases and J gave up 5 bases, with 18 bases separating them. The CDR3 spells CASSSPRGERETQYF. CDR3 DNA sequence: TGTGCCAGCAGCTCCCCGCGGGGTGAGCGGGAGACCCAGTACTTC.